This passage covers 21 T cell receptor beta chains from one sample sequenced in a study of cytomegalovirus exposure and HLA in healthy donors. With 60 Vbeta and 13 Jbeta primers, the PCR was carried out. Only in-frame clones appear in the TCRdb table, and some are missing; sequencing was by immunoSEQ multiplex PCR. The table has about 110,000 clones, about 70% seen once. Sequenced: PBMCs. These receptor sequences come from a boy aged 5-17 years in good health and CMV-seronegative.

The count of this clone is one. The CDR3 reads CASSPPSGLYEQYF. In DNA, the CDR3 is TGTGCCAGCTCACCTCCGAGCGGCCTCTACGAGCAGTACTTC. This chain connects TRBV18 to TRBJ2-7; D possibly corresponds to TRBD2 (5 bases). V was clipped by 3 bases and J by 3 bases, with 12 bases between them. This CDR3 has 14 amino acids. CDR1 is KGHSH and CDR2 is LQKENI in the germline V gene.

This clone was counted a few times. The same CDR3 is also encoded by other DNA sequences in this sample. CDR3: CASSDSSGGADTQYF. The CDR3 region has the DNA TGTGCCAGCAGTGACTCTAGCGGGGGGGCAGATACGCAGTATTTT. This chain links TRBV6-4 with TRBJ2-3; 11 bases are a match to TRBD2. From germline, CDR1 is MRHNA and CDR2 SNTAGT. With V trimmed by 0 bases and J by 4 bases, 0 bases remained unmatched. CDR3 size: 15 residues.

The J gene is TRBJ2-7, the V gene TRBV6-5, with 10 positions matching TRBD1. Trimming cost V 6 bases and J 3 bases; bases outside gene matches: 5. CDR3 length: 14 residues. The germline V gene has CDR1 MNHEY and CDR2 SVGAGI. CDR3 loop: CASSRGTGVYEQYF. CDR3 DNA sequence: TGTGCCAGCAGCCGCGGGACAGGGGTCTACGAGCAGTACTTC.

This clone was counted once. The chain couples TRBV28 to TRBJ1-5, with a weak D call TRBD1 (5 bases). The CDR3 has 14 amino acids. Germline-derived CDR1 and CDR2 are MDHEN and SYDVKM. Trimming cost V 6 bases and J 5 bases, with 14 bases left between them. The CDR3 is CASSPDTTYQPQHF. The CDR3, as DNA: TGTGCCAGCAGCCCGGACACGACTTATCAGCCCCAGCATTTT.

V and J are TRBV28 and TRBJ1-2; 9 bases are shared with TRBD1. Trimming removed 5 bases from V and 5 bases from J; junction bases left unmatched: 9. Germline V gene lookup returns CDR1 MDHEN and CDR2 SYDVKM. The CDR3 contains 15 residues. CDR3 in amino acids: CASSIPRGTGYGYTF. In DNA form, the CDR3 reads TGTGCCAGCAGTATACCCCGAGGGACAGGGTATGGCTACACCTTC.

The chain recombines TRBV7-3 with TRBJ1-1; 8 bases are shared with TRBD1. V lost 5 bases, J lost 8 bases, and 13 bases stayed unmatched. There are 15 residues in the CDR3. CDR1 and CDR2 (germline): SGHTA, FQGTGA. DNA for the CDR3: TGTGCCAGCAGCCCATCTGCAGGGGGCGCTACCGAAGCTTTCTTT. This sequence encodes CASSPSAGGATEAFF.

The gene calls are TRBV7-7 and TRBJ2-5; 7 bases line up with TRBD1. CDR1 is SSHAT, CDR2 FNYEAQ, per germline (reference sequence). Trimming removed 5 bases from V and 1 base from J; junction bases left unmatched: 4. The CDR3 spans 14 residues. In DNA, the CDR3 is TGTGCCAGCAGCCGACAGGGTCCCCAAGAGACCCAGTACTTC. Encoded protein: CASSRQGPQETQYF. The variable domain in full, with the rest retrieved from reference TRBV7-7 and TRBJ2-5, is GAGVSQSPRYKVTKRGQDVTLRCDPISSHATLYWYQQALGQGPEFLTYFNYEAQPDKSGLPSDRFSAERPEGSISTLTIQRTEQRDSAMYRCASSRQGPQETQYFGPGTRLLVL.

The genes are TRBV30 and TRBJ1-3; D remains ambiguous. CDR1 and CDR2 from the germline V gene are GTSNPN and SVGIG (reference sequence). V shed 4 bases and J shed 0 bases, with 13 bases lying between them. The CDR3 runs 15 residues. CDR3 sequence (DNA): TGTGCCTGGACTGTACTCGCCATCTCTGGAAACACCATATATTTT. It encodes CAWTVLAISGNTIYF.

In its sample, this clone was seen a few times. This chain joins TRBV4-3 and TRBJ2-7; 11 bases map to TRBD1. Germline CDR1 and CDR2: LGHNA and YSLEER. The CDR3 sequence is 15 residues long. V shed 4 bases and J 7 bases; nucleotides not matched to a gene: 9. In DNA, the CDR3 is TGCGCCAGCAGCCTCAACGGACAGGGGGCGGAGGAGCAGTACTTC. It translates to CASSLNGQGAEEQYF.

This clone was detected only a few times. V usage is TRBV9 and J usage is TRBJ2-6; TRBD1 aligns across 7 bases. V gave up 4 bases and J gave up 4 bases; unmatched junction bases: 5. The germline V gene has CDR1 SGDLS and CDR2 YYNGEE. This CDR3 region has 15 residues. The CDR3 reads CASSSQGTGANVLTF. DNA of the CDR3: TGTGCCAGCAGCTCACAGGGGACCGGGGCCAACGTCCTGACTTTC.

CDR3 sequence reads: CASSLRGLVGYSNQPQHF. Here the CDR3 DNA reads TGTGCCAGCAGTCTCAGGGGGTTGGTGGGTTATAGCAATCAGCCCCAGCATTTT. The chain recombines TRBV27 with TRBJ1-5; 7 bases line up with TRBD1. This CDR3 has 18 amino acids. The germline CDR1 and CDR2 sequences are MNHEY and SMNVEV (reference sequence). The V gene end was trimmed by 5 bases and the J gene end by 0 bases; junction bases not matched to a gene: 13.

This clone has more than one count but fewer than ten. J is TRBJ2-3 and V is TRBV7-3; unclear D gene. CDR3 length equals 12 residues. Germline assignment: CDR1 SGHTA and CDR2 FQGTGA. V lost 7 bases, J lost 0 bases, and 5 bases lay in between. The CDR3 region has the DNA TGTGCCAGCAAGACTAGCACAGATACGCAGTATTTT. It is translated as CASKTSTDTQYF.

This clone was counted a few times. This CDR3 reads CASRGTTTCYQPQHF. The CDR3 region has the DNA TGTGCCAGCAGAGGGACAACTACTTGTTATCAGCCCCAGCATTTT. This rearrangement joins TRBV6-9 to TRBJ1-5; TRBD1 might be the D (6 bases). CDR3 length equals 15 residues. CDR1 and CDR2 from the germline V gene are MNHGY and SVAAGI. The V and J ends lost 6 bases and 5 bases respectively, with 17 bases between them.

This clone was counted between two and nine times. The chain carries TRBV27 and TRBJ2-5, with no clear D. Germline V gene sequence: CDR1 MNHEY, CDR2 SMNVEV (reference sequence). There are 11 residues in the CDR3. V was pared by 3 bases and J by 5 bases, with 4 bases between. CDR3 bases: TGTGCCAGCAGTTTTCGGGAGACCCAGTACTTC. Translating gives CASSFRETQYF.

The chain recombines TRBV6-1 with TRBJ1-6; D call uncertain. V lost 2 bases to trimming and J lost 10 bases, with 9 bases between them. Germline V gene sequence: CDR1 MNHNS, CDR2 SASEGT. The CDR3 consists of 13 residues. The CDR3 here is CASSETLRSPLHF. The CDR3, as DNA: TGTGCCAGCAGTGAAACCCTACGGTCACCCCTCCACTTT.

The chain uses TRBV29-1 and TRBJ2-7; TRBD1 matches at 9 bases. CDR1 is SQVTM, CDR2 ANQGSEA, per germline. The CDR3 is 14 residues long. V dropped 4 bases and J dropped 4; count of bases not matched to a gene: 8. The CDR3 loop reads CSVVLGTGRYEQYF. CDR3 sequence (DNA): TGCAGCGTTGTTCTCGGGACAGGGAGATACGAGCAGTACTTC.

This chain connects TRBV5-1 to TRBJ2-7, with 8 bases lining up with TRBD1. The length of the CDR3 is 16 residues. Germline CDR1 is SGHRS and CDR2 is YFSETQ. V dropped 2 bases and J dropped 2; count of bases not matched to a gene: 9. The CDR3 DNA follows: TGCGCCAGCAGCTTTACCGACGGGACAGGACCCTACGAGCAGTACTTC. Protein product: CASSFTDGTGPYEQYF. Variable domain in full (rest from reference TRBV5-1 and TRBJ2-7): KAGVTQTPRYLIKTRGQQVTLSCSPISGHRSVSWYQQTPGQGLQFLFEYFSETQRNKGNFPGRFSGRQFSNSRSEMNVSTLELGDSALYLCASSFTDGTGPYEQYFGPGTRLTVT.

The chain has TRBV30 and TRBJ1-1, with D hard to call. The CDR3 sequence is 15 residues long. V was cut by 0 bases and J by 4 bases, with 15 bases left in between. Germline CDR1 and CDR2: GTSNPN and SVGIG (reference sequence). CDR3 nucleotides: TGTGCCTGGAGTGTCTTTACCACTCGGGGCACTGAAGCTTTCTTT. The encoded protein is CAWSVFTTRGTEAFF.

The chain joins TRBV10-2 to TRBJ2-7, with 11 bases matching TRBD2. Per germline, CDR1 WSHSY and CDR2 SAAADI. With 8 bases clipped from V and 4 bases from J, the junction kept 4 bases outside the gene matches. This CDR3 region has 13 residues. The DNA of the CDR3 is TGCGCCAGCGAGTTAGCGGGAGGGTACGAGCAGTACTTC. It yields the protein CASELAGGYEQYF.

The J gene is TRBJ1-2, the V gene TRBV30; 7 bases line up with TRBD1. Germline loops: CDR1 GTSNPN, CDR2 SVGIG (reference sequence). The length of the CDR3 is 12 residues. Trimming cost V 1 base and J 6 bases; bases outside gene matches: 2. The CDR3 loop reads CAWSDTGDGYTF. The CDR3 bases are TGTGCCTGGAGTGACACAGGGGATGGCTACACCTTC.

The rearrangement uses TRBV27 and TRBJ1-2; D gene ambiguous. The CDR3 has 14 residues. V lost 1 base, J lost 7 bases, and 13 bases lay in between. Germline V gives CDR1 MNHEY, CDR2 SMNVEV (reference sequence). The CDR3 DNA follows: TGTGCCAGCAGTTTATTCCCGAGTGGTGGTGGCTACACCTTC. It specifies CASSLFPSGGGYTF.